Shown below are 32 T cell receptor beta chains from a single sample sequenced in a study of cytomegalovirus exposure and HLA in healthy donors. It was with 60 Vbeta and 13 Jbeta primers that the PCR ran. Produced via immunoSEQ multiplex PCR; TCRdb's table is partial and in-frame only. This table holds around 170,000 clones, around 80% found once. The sequenced material came from PBMCs. All receptors come from a woman aged 40 to 55 in good health and CMV-seronegative.

The rearrangement joins TRBV4-2 to TRBJ2-5; 14 positions agree with TRBD2. The CDR3 length is 19 residues. The germline CDR1 and CDR2 sequences are LGHNA and YNFKEQ. V was clipped by 0 bases and J by 2 bases; unmatched bases: 8. The CDR3 sequence is CASSQDPGLAGGMQETQYF. The CDR3 nucleotides are TGTGCCAGCAGCCAAGATCCCGGACTAGCGGGGGGCATGCAAGAGACCCAGTACTTC.

This sequence joins TRBV11-2 and TRBJ2-2, with TRBD1 identical over 8 bases. CDR3 length: 13 amino acids. In germline, CDR1 is SGHAT, CDR2 FQNNGV. Losses at the gene ends were 8 bases for V and 5 bases for J; bases not matched to a gene: 4. CDR3 residues: CASGQGNTGELFF. The CDR3 DNA is TGTGCCAGCGGACAGGGTAATACCGGGGAGCTGTTTTTT.

V usage is TRBV5-1 and J usage is TRBJ2-7; D unclear. Germline CDR1 reads SGHRS; CDR2 reads YFSETQ. The length of the CDR3 is 14 residues. Trimming left V 2 bases short and J 5 bases short, with 14 bases between. CDR3 in DNA: TGCGCCAGCAGCTTCCTACGTCCTAGTGACGAGCAGTACTTC. This gives the protein CASSFLRPSDEQYF.

The rearrangement links TRBV7-6 to TRBJ1-2; perhaps TRBD1 as D (5 bases). Germline values: CDR1 SGHVS, CDR2 FNYEAQ. This CDR3 contains 15 residues. The ends were cut back, 2 bases at V and 7 bases at J, with 17 bases in the middle. The CDR3 sequence is CASSLSDGQGCGYTF. Written as DNA, the CDR3 is TGTGCCAGCAGCTTATCTGACGGCCAGGGCTGTGGCTACACCTTC.

This clone is a singleton in its sample. The rearrangement joins TRBV27 to TRBJ2-1; the D is unclear. The CDR3 has 15 residues. V dropped 2 bases and J dropped 9 bases, with 17 bases sitting between them. Per germline, CDR1 MNHEY and CDR2 SMNVEV (reference sequence). The CDR3 here is CASSLPAGNYGEQFF. The CDR3 DNA sequence: TGTGCCAGCAGTTTACCAGCAGGAAATTATGGTGAGCAGTTCTTC.

CDR3 loop: CASSFVVNSYEQYF. The CDR3 nucleotides are TGTGCCAGCAGTTTCGTCGTAAACTCCTACGAGCAGTACTTC. The chain combines TRBV28 with TRBJ2-7; D is undetermined. The CDR3 contains 14 residues. The germline V gene has CDR1 MDHEN and CDR2 SYDVKM. Trimming cost V 3 bases and J 0 bases, with 9 bases left between them.

The rearrangement uses TRBV18 and TRBJ2-6, with D perhaps TRBD2 (6 bases). The CDR3 length is 18 residues. Germline CDR1 is KGHSH and CDR2 is LQKENI. V lost 4 bases to trimming and J lost 0 bases, with 16 bases between them. Here the CDR3 DNA reads TGTGCCAGCTCACTCCCGGGGGACCGAGGCTCTGGGGCCAACGTCCTGACTTTC. Translating it yields CASSLPGDRGSGANVLTF.

This clone appeared a single time. V and J are TRBV18 and TRBJ2-7, with 7 positions matching TRBD2. CDR1 KGHSH and CDR2 LQKENI come from the germline V gene. V shed 3 bases, J shed 4 bases, and the junction held 0 bases outside the gene matches. The CDR3 is 12 amino acids. The CDR3 sequence is CASSPGGYEQYF. In nucleotides, the CDR3 is TGTGCCAGCTCACCCGGGGGGTACGAGCAGTACTTC.

The V call is TRBV18, the J call TRBJ2-2, with 10 bases matching TRBD1. Germline V gene lookup returns CDR1 KGHSH and CDR2 LQKENI. The CDR3 contains 15 residues. With 6 bases clipped from V and 5 bases from J, the junction kept 6 bases outside the gene matches. The CDR3 nucleotides read TGTGCCAGCTCCCTGGACAGGGGGAGGACCGGGGAGCTGTTTTTT. Encoded protein: CASSLDRGRTGELFF.

This chain joins TRBV15 and TRBJ1-1; D ambiguous. The CDR3 loop spans 12 amino acids. V was cut by 9 bases and J by 1 base, with 9 bases left in between. Looked up from germline, CDR1 is LNHNV and CDR2 is YYDKDF (reference sequence). The CDR3 is CATRRENTEAFF. In DNA, the CDR3 is TGTGCCACGAGGAGGGAGAACACTGAAGCTTTCTTT.

The chain recombines TRBV4-3 with TRBJ2-7; D may be TRBD2 (5 bases). V gave up 2 bases and J gave up 5 bases, with 13 bases separating them. Per germline, CDR1 LGHNA and CDR2 YSLEER. The CDR3 length is 14 residues. CDR3 in DNA: TGCGCCAGCAGCCAAAACACCCCGGGAAACGAGCAGTACTTC. Translated, it gives CASSQNTPGNEQYF.

The chain is built from TRBV28 and TRBJ2-7, with 8 bases that match TRBD1. This CDR3 is 15 amino acids long. Germline lookup yields CDR1 MDHEN and CDR2 SYDVKM. With 8 bases clipped from V and 3 bases from J, the junction kept 12 bases outside the gene matches. The CDR3 coding sequence is TGTGCCAGCGGGTGGAGACAGGGGTTGATCTACGAGCAGTACTTC. Translated, it gives CASGWRQGLIYEQYF. Filled out from reference TRBV28 and TRBJ2-7, the complete variable domain reads DVKVTQSSRYLVKRTGEKVFLECVQDMDHENMFWYRQDPGLGLRLIYFSYDVKMKEKGDIPEGYSVSREKKERFSLILESASTNQTSMYLCASGWRQGLIYEQYFGPGTRLTVT.

The V gene is TRBV4-1, the J gene TRBJ2-2, with 9 positions matching TRBD2. The CDR3 runs to 19 residues. Germline trimming cut 0 bases from V and 0 bases from J; bases unmatched to any gene: 8. Germline CDR1 reads MGHRA; CDR2 reads YSYEKL. DNA for the CDR3: TGCGCCAGCAGCCAAGAACCTAGCGGGATCTCCGCGAACACCGGGGAGCTGTTTTTT. Encoded protein: CASSQEPSGISANTGELFF.

This chain uses TRBV10-3 with TRBJ1-6; D is possibly TRBD1 (6 bases). The germline CDR1 and CDR2 sequences are ENHRY and SYGVKD. V was trimmed by 6 bases and J by 12 bases, leaving 21 bases between them. This CDR3 is built from 15 residues. The CDR3 DNA reads as TGTGCCATCAGCCCAATGCAGGGGTTCCAACGACCCCTCCACTTT. It encodes CAISPMQGFQRPLHF.

This CDR3 is CASSESKGGSHTGELFF. CDR3 nucleotide sequence: TGCGCCAGCAGTGAGTCTAAAGGGGGATCTCACACCGGGGAGCTGTTTTTT. The chain couples TRBV10-1 to TRBJ2-2; possible D gene TRBD1, 6 bases. Looked up from germline, CDR1 is WNHNN and CDR2 is SYGVQD (reference sequence). The V and J ends lost 0 bases and 3 bases respectively, with 14 bases between them. The CDR3 sequence is 17 residues long.

The gene calls are TRBV11-2 and TRBJ1-1; D possibly corresponds to TRBD1 (6 bases). Trimming removed 0 bases from V and 3 bases from J, with 17 bases in between. CDR3 length: 17 amino acids. Germline V gene data show CDR1 as SGHAT and CDR2 as FQNNGV. DNA of the CDR3: TGTGCCAGCAGCTTAGATCTCAGCGGGGGGGCAGACACTGAAGCTTTCTTT. Amino acid sequence: CASSLDLSGGADTEAFF.

The chain has TRBV5-6 and TRBJ1-4; 8 bases fit TRBD1. Germline CDR1 and CDR2: SGHDT and YYEEEE. The CDR3 is made up of 14 amino acids. With V trimmed by 2 bases and J by 7 bases, 4 bases remained unmatched. This CDR3 is CASSFRGPFEKLFF. CDR3 nucleotides: TGTGCCAGCAGCTTCAGGGGGCCATTTGAAAAACTGTTTTTT.

The chain carries TRBV19 and TRBJ2-1, with TRBD2 as a possible D gene (6 bases). V lost 1 base, J lost 9 bases, and 10 bases lay in between. Per the germline V gene, CDR1 is LNHDA and CDR2 is SQIVND (reference sequence). This CDR3 has 13 residues. The CDR3 reads CASSIVREAEQFF. DNA for the CDR3: TGTGCCAGTAGTATAGTGCGGGAAGCTGAGCAGTTCTTC.

V and J are TRBV7-8 and TRBJ1-5, with TRBD1 as a possible D gene (5 bases). Trimming stripped 1 base from V and 6 bases from J, with 13 bases between. Looked up from germline, CDR1 is SGHVS and CDR2 is FQNEAQ. This CDR3 region has 15 residues. The CDR3 region has the DNA TGTGCCAGCAGCTTAGAACAAGGGGTGGGTCAGCCCCAGCATTTT. Translated, it gives CASSLEQGVGQPQHF.

The chain is built from TRBV5-4 and TRBJ2-7, with a tentative D call TRBD2 (5 bases). The germline V gene has CDR1 SGHNT and CDR2 YYREEE (reference sequence). Trimming cost V 0 bases and J 9 bases, with 13 bases left between them. The CDR3 spans 13 residues. The CDR3 DNA reads TGTGCCAGCAGCTTGGAATCGGGATCAGGGCAGTACTTC. Amino acids: CASSLESGSGQYF.

The V gene is TRBV7-9, the J gene TRBJ1-2, with D tentatively TRBD1 (5 bases). The CDR3 covers 16 residues. The V end was cut by 5 bases, the J end by 7 bases, with 23 bases between. Germline values: CDR1 SEHNR, CDR2 FQNEAQ (reference sequence). The CDR3 DNA sequence: TGTGCCAGCAGCCAAGATTGGGGGGGACGCCAATTTGGCTACACCTTC. Its protein product is CASSQDWGGRQFGYTF. The full variable domain, in which reference TRBV7-9 and TRBJ1-2 provide the parts outside the CDR3, is DTGVSQNPRHKITKRGQNVTFRCDPISEHNRLYWYRQTLGQGPEFLTYFQNEAQLEKSRLLSDRFSAERPKGSFSTLEIQRTEQGDSAMYLCASSQDWGGRQFGYTFGSGTRLTVV.

The CDR3 coding sequence is TGTGCCAGCACTGTGACAGGGTCCTCCTACGAGCAGTACTTC. It yields the protein CASTVTGSSYEQYF. V gene TRBV6-1 combines with J gene TRBJ2-7; TRBD1 aligns across 7 bases. This CDR3 spans 14 amino acids. J lost 0 bases, V lost 7 bases, and 6 bases had no gene match. Germline V gene lookup returns CDR1 MNHNS and CDR2 SASEGT.

V and J are TRBV2 and TRBJ1-5, with 8 nucleotides matching TRBD1. This CDR3 has 16 residues. CDR1 and CDR2 from the germline V gene are SNHLY and FYNNEI. V shed 1 base, J shed 2 bases, and the junction held 4 bases outside the gene matches. Written as DNA, the CDR3 is TGTGCCAGCAGTGAAGACAGGGGGTTTCGCAATCAGCCCCAGCATTTT. This gives the protein CASSEDRGFRNQPQHF.

This clone was seen more than once but under ten times. The chain is built from TRBV5-1 and TRBJ1-2, with no clear D. Looked up from germline, CDR1 is SGHRS and CDR2 is YFSETQ. The CDR3 length is 13 residues. V dropped 5 bases and J dropped 6 bases, with 14 bases sitting between them. The CDR3 loop is CASSSGLTDGYTF. CDR3 in DNA: TGCGCCAGCAGTTCCGGACTTACAGATGGCTACACCTTC.

The gene calls are TRBV20-1 and TRBJ2-7; no clear D gene. Germline V CDR1 and CDR2: DFQATT, SNEGSKA (reference sequence). Trimming stripped 5 bases from V and 3 bases from J, with 8 bases between. This CDR3 has 11 residues. DNA for the CDR3: TGCAGTGCTGCGCCCGGCTACGAGCAGTACTTC. The encoded protein is CSAAPGYEQYF.

The J gene is TRBJ1-2, the V gene TRBV18; D possibly corresponds to TRBD1 (6 bases). The V end was cut by 3 bases, the J end by 3 bases, with 8 bases between. The CDR3 consists of 13 residues. Germline CDR1 and CDR2: KGHSH and LQKENI. The CDR3 is CASSPRQDYGYTF. In DNA form, the CDR3 reads TGTGCCAGCTCACCGCGACAGGACTATGGCTACACCTTC.

This clone has only one observation. This chain links TRBV11-3 with TRBJ2-1; 7 bases fit TRBD2. V dropped 3 bases and J dropped 7; count of bases not matched to a gene: 3. There are 13 residues in the CDR3. Germline values: CDR1 SGHNT, CDR2 YENEEA. CDR3 region: CASSLGGLNEQFF. The CDR3 DNA reads TGTGCCAGCAGCTTGGGAGGGCTGAATGAGCAGTTCTTC.

The CDR3 DNA is TGTGCCAGCAGCTTTACTCGGGACTCCCCCGAGCAGTTCTTC. As protein: CASSFTRDSPEQFF. The rearrangement uses TRBV11-2 and TRBJ2-1; perhaps TRBD2 as D (6 bases). Germline V gives CDR1 SGHAT, CDR2 FQNNGV. V was shortened by 3 bases and J by 10 bases, with 16 bases between the two germline ends. CDR3 size: 14 residues. Together with reference TRBV11-2 and TRBJ2-1, the CDR3 gives the full variable domain: EAGVAQSPRYKIIEKRQSVAFWCNPISGHATLYWYQQILGQGPKLLIQFQNNGVVDDSQLPKDRFSAERLKGVDSTLKIQPAKLEDSAVYLCASSFTRDSPEQFFGPGTRLTVL.

The V and J genes are TRBV2 and TRBJ2-5; 7 bases map to TRBD1. The J call is in doubt because the DNA end fits TRBJ2-7 better. This CDR3 is built from 14 residues. Per the germline V gene, CDR1 is SNHLY and CDR2 is FYNNEI. The CDR3 DNA reads TGTGCCAGCAGACAGACAGGGAGCTCCTACGAGCAGTACTTC. Amino acids: CASRQTGSSYEQYF.

The J gene is TRBJ2-5, the V gene TRBV18, with 7 bases identical to TRBD2. The CDR3 sequence is 15 residues long. V gave up 3 bases and J gave up 5 bases; unmatched junction bases: 9. The germline gives CDR1 KGHSH, CDR2 LQKENI. The CDR3 DNA reads TGTGCCAGCTCACCCAGCGGGGCAAGAGGGGAGACCCAGTACTTC. It translates to CASSPSGARGETQYF.

CDR3 sequence reads: CAWSVGTDRPYGYTF. Written as DNA, the CDR3 is TGTGCCTGGAGTGTGGGTACAGATAGACCCTATGGCTACACCTTC. This rearrangement joins TRBV30 to TRBJ1-2; D not certain. CDR1 and CDR2 (germline): GTSNPN, SVGIG (reference sequence). Trimming took 0 bases from V and 4 from J, leaving 15 bases between them. CDR3 length: 15 residues.

This chain joins TRBV19 and TRBJ1-1, with a possible D match to TRBD1 (5 bases). Trimming removed 6 bases from V and 1 base from J, with 12 bases in between. The CDR3 has 14 residues. Germline loops: CDR1 LNHDA, CDR2 SQIVND (reference sequence). The CDR3 loop is CASRATVSNTEAFF. The CDR3 region has the DNA TGTGCCAGTAGAGCGACAGTCTCGAACACTGAAGCTTTCTTT.